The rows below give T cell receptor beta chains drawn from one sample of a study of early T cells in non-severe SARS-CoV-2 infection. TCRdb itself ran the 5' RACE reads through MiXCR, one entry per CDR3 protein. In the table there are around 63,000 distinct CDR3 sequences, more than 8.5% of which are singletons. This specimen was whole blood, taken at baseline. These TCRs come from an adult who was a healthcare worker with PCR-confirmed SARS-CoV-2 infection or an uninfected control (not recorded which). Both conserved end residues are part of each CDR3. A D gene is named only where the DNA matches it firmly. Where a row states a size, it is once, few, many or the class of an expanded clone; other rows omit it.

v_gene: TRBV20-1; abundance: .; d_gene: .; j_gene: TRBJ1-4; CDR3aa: CSARDREKLFF; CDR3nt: TGCAGTGCTAGAGACCGCGAAAAACTGTTTTTT
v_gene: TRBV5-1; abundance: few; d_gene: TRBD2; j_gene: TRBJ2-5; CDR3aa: CASSLTSGSETQYF; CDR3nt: TGCGCCAGCAGCTTGACTAGCGGGAGTGAGACCCAGTACTTC
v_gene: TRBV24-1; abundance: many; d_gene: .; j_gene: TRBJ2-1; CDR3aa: CATSDSGYNEQFF; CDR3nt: TGTGCCACCAGTGATTCGGGGTACAATGAGCAGTTCTTC
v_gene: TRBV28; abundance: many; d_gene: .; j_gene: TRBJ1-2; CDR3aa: CASSTAYAYTF; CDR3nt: TGTGCCAGCAGTACCGCTTATGCCTACACCTTC
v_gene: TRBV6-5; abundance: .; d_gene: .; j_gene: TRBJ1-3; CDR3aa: CASSYSVGSGNTIYF; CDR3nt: TGTGCCAGCAGTTACTCTGTAGGCTCTGGAAACACCATATATTTT
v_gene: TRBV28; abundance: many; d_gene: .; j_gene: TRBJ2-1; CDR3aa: CASSLFKLSTPGNEQFF; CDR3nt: TGTGCCAGCAGTTTATTTAAACTTAGTACCCCAGGCAATGAGCAGTTCTTC
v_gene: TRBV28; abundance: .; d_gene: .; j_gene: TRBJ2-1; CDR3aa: CASREGTEQFF; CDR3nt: TGTGCCAGCAGAGAAGGGACAGAGCAGTTCTTC
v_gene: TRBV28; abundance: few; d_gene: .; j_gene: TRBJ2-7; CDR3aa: CASSLGQVLYEQYF; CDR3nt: TGTGCCAGCAGTTTAGGGCAGGTCCTCTACGAGCAGTACTTC
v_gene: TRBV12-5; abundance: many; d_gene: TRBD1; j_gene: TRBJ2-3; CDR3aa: CASGERDSINTDTQYF; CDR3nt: TGTGCTAGTGGGGAACGGGACAGTATAAACACAGATACGCAGTATTTT
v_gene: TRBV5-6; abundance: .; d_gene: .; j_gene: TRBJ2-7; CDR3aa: CASSPTVNYEQYF; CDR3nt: TGTGCCAGCAGCCCGACAGTTAACTACGAGCAGTACTTC
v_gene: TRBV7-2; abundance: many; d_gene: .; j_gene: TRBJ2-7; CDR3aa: CASSRGGTYEQYF; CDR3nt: TGTGCCAGCAGTAGGGGGGGAACCTACGAGCAGTACTTC
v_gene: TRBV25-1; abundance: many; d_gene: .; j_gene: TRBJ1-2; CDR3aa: CASSEPGENYGYTF; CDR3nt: TGTGCCAGCAGTGAACCGGGGGAAAACTATGGCTACACCTTC
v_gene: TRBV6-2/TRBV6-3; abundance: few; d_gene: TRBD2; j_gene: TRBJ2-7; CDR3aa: CASKGTSGSYEQYF; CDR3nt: TGTGCCAGCAAGGGGACTAGCGGCTCCTACGAGCAGTACTTC
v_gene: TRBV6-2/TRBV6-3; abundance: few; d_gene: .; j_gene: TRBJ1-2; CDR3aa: CASSPTDVGYTF; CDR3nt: TGTGCCAGCAGTCCTACAGACGTCGGCTACACCTTC
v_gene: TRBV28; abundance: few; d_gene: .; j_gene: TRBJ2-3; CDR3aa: CASSLVIVTDTQYF; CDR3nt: TGTGCCAGCAGTTTGGTAATTGTCACAGATACGCAGTATTTT
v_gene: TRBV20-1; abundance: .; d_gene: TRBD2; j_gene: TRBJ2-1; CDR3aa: CSAGAGHNEQFF; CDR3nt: TGCAGTGCTGGAGCGGGACACAATGAGCAGTTCTTC
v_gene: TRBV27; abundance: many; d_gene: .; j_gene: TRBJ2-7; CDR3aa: CASSVGRGEQYF; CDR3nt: TGTGCCAGCAGTGTTGGGAGAGGCGAGCAGTACTTC
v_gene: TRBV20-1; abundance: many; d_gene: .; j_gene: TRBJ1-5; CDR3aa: CSARDLSNQPQHF; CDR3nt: TGCAGTGCTAGAGATTTGAGCAATCAGCCCCAGCATTTT
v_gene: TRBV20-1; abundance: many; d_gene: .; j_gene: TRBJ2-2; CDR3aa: CSARDLLNGNTGELFF; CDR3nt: TGCAGTGCTAGAGATCTATTGAACGGTAACACCGGGGAGCTGTTTTTT
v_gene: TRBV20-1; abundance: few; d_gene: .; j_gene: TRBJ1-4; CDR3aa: CSAMEKAKGGEKLFF; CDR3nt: TGCAGTGCTATGGAGAAGGCCAAGGGAGGTGAAAAACTGTTTTTT
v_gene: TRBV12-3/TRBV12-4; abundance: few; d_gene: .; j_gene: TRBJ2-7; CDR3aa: CASSLALGSKNEQYF; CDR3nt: TGTGCCAGCAGTTTAGCCCTAGGCAGTAAAAACGAGCAGTACTTC
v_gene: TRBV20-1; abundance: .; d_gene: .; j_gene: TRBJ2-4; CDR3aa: CSAIPELLAKNIQYF; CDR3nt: TGCAGTGCTATCCCCGAGCTTTTGGCCAAAAACATTCAGTACTTC
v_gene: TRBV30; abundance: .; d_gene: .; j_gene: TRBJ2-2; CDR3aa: CAWSVQSTGELFF; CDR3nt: TGTGCCTGGAGTGTACAAAGCACCGGGGAGCTGTTTTTT
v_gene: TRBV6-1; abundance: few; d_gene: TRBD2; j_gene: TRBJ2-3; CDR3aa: CASSEVAGASTDTQYF; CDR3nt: TGTGCCAGCAGTGAAGTGGCGGGAGCTAGCACAGATACGCAGTATTTT
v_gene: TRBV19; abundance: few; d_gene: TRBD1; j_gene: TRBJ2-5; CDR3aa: CASSMGQGVQETQYF; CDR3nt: TGTGCCAGTAGTATGGGACAGGGGGTCCAAGAGACCCAGTACTTC
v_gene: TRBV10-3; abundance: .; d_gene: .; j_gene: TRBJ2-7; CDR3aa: CAISTVHHEQYF; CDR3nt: TGTGCCATCTCAACTGTGCACCACGAGCAGTACTTC
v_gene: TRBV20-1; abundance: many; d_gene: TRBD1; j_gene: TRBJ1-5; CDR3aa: CSAGGQGRYQPQHF; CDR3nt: TGCAGTGCGGGAGGACAGGGGAGATATCAGCCCCAGCATTTT
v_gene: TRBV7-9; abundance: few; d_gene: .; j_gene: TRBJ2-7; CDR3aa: CASSPLLRGDEQYF; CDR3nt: TGTGCCAGCAGCCCTCTATTGAGGGGGGACGAGCAGTACTTC
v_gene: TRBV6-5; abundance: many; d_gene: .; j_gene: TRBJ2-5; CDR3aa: CASTRGVRMGTQYF; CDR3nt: TGTGCCAGCACCCGGGGCGTCCGTATGGGGACCCAGTACTTC
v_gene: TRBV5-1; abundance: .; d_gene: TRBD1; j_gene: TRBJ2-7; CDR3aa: CASSGKGTADYEQYF; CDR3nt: TGCGCCAGCAGCGGTAAAGGGACAGCCGACTACGAGCAGTACTTC
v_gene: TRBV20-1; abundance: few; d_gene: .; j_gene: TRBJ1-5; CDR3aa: CSASLEGAGVDQPQHF; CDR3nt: TGCAGTGCCAGCCTCGAAGGTGCAGGTGTCGATCAGCCCCAGCATTTT
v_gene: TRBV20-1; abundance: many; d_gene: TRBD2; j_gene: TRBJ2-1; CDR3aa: CSARGLAGAVNEQFF; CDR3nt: TGCAGTGCTAGAGGACTAGCGGGAGCGGTGAATGAGCAGTTCTTC
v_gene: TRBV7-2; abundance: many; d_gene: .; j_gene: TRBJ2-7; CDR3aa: CASSITGTRRSYEQYF; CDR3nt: TGTGCCAGCAGCATCACCGGGACTCGGAGATCCTACGAGCAGTACTTC
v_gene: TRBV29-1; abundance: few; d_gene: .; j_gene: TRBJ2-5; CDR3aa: CSVRGGYPQETQYF; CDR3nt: TGCAGCGTTAGAGGGGGGTACCCCCAAGAGACCCAGTACTTC
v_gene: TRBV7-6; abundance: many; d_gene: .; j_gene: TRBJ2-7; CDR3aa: CASSFGDEQYF; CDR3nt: TGTGCCAGCAGCTTTGGGGACGAGCAGTACTTC
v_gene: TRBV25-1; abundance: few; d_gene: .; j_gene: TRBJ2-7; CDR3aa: CASSDPTRAAYEQYF; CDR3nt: TGTGCCAGCAGTGACCCCACTCGCGCAGCCTACGAGCAGTACTTC
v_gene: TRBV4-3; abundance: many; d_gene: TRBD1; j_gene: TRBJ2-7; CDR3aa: CASSRGQGYNEQYF; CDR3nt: TGCGCCAGCAGCCGCGGACAGGGTTACAACGAGCAGTACTTC
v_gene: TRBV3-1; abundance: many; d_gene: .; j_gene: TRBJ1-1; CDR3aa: CASSQEAGRGTEAFF; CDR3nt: TGTGCCAGCAGCCAAGAGGCAGGACGAGGCACTGAAGCTTTCTTT
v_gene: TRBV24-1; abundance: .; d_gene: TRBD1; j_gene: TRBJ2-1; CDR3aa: CATSDPGQGAYEQFF; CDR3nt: TGTGCCACCAGTGATCCGGGACAGGGGGCTTATGAGCAGTTCTTC
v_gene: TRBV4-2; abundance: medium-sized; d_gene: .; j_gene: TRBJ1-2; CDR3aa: CASSQGLVGYGYTF; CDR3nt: TGTGCCAGCAGCCAGGGGTTGGTCGGCTATGGCTACACCTTC
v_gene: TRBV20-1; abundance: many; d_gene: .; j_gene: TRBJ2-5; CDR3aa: CSARVGVGTQYF; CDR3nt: TGCAGTGCTAGAGTAGGGGTCGGGACCCAGTACTTC
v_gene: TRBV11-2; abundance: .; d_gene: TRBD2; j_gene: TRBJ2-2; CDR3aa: CASSTIAGRGGELFF; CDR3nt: TGTGCCAGCAGCACCATAGCGGGGCGGGGCGGGGAGCTGTTTTTT
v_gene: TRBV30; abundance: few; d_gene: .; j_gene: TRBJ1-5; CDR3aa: CAWSVGYRAQPQHF; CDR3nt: TGTGCCTGGAGCGTCGGGTACAGGGCACAGCCCCAGCATTTT
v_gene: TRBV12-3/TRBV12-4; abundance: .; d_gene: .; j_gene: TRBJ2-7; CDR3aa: CASGRDGSYEQYF; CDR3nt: TGTGCCAGCGGGCGGGACGGATCCTACGAGCAGTACTTC
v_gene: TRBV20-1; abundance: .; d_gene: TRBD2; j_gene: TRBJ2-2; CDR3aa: CSASGSGRSSTGELFF; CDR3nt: TGCAGTGCTAGTGGGAGCGGGAGGTCTAGCACCGGGGAGCTGTTTTTT